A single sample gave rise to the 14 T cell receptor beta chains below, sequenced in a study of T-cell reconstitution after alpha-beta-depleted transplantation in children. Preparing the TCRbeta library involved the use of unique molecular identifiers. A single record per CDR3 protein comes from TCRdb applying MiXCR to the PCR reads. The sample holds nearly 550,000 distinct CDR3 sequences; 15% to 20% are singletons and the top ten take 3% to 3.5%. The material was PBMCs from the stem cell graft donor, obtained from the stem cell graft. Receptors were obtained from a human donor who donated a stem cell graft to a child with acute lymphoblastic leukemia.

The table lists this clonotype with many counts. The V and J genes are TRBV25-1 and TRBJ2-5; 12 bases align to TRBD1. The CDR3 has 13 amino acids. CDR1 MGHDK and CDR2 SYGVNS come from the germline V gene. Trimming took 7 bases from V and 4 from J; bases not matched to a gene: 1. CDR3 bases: TGTGCCAGCAAGGGACAGGGGGCAGAGACCCAGTACTTC. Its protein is CASKGQGAETQYF.

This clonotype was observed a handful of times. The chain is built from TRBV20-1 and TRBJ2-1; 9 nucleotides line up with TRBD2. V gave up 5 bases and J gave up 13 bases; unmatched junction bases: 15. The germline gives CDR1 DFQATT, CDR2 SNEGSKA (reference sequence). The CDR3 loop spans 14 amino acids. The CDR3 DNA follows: TGCAGTGCTCCGTTAAGCGGGAGGTCTTCTCCCCAGTTCTTC. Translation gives CSAPLSGRSSPQFF.

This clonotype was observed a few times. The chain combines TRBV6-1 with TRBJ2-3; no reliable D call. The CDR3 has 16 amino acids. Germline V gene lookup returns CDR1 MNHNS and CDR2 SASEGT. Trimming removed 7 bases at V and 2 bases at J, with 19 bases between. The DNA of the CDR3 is TGTGCCAGCAAAGGGATGGGCGGCGGTCCCACAGATACGCAGTATTTT. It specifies CASKGMGGGPTDTQYF.

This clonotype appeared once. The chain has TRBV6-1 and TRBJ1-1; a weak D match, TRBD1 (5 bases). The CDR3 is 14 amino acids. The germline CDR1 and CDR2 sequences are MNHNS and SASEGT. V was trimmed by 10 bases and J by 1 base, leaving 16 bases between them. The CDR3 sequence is CATLLRGKNTEAFF. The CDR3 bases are TGTGCCACCCTTTTAAGGGGAAAGAACACTGAAGCTTTCTTT.

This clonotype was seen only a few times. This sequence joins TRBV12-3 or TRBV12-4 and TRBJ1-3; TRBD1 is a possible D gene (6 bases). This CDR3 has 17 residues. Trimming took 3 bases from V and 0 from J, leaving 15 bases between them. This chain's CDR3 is CASSLGAGENSGNTIYF. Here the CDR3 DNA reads TGTGCCAGCAGTTTGGGGGCAGGCGAGAACTCTGGAAACACCATATATTTT.

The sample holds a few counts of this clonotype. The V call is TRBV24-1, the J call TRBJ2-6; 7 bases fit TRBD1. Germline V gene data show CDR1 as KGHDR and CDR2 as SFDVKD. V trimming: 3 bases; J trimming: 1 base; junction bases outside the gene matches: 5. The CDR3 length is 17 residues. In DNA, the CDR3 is TGTGCCACCAGTGATGGGCAGGGGGATTCTGGGGCCAACGTCCTGACTTTC. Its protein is CATSDGQGDSGANVLTF.

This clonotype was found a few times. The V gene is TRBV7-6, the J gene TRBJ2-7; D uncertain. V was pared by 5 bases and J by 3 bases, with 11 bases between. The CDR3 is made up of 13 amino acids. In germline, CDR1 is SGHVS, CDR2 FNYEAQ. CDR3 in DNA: TGTGCCAGCAGCCCCTCTCCCATCTACGAGCAGTACTTC. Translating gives CASSPSPIYEQYF.

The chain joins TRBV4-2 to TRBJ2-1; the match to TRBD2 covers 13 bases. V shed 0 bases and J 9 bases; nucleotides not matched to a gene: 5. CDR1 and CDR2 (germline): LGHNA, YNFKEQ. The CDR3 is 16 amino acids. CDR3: CASSQDRGTSGIEQFF. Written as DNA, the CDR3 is TGTGCCAGCAGCCAAGATCGGGGGACTAGCGGGATTGAGCAGTTCTTC.

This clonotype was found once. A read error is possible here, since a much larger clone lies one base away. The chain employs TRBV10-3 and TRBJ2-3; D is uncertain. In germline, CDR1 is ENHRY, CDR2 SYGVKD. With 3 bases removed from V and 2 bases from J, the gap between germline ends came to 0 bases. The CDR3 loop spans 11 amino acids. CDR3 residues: CAISDTDTQYF. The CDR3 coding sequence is TGTGCCATCAGTGACACAGATACGCAGTATTTT.

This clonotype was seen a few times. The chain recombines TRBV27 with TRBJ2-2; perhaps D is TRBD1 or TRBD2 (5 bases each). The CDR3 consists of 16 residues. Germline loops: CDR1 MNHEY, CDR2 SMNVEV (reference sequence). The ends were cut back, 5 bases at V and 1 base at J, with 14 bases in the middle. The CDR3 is CASSTSGTVNTGELFF. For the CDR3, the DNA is TGTGCCAGCAGTACCTCCGGGACGGTGAACACCGGGGAGCTGTTTTTT.

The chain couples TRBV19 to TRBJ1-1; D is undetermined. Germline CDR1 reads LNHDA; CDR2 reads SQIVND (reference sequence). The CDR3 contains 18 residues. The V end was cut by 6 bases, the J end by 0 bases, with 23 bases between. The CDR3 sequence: CASRPYAPSSQLNTEAFF. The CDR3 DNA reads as TGTGCCAGTAGACCCTATGCCCCTTCCAGTCAGCTGAACACTGAAGCTTTCTTT.

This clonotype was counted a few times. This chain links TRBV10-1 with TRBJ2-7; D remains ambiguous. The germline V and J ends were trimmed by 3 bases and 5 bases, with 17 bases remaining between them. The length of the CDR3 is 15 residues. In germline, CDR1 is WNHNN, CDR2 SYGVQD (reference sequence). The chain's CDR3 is CASSDSSSRTDEQYF. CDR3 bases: TGCGCCAGCAGTGATTCCTCATCCCGCACGGACGAGCAGTACTTC.

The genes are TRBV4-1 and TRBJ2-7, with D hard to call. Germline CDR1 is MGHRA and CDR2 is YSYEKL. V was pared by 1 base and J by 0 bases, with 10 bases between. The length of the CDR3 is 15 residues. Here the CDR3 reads CASSQAQAASYEQYF. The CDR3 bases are TGCGCCAGCAGCCAAGCCCAGGCCGCCTCCTACGAGCAGTACTTC.

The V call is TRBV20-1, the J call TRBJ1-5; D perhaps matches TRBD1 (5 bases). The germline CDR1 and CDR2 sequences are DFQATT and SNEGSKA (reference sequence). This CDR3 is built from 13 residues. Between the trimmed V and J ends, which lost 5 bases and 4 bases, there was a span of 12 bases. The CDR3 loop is CSAGTGTNQPQHF. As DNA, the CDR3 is TGCAGTGCTGGCACCGGGACTAATCAGCCCCAGCATTTT.